The T cell receptor (beta chain) described here comes from a study of beta chain features in type 1 diabetes. Study-wide background: The study found patients and healthy donors alike in age, gender and cell yields.

Notes on this clone: Its antigen is as yet unknown.

The study, taken as a whole, reports: For Type 1 diabetes patients, all four CD4+ subsets carried TCRB CDR3s that were moderately but significantly shorter. Sampled from patients, naive, central memory and Treg TCRB repertoires appeared more similar than those sampled from healthy donors. Amplification by PCR could prefer shorter templates, with the same effect in patients and controls.

Based on CD45RO/CCR7/CD25/CD127/CD95/CD27, CD4+ regulatory, stem cell-like memory, naive and central memory cells were sorted. Germline assignment: CDR1 SGHRS and CDR2 YFSETQ. The V and J ends lost 3 bases and 0 bases, in that order; junction bases with no gene match: 10. The CDR3 loop spans 17 amino acids. The study reverse transcribed the entire isolated RNA, so it sequenced expressed TCRB transcripts. Libraries were prepared by immunoSEQ multiplex PCR; TCRdb keeps only in-frame clonotypes and omits some of them. The sample contains around 600,000 clones, 9.5% to 15% of which appear only once. This sequence joins TRBV5-1 and TRBJ1-1, with 8 bases aligning to TRBD1. Sequencing was carried out using naive CD4+ T cells from blood. This TCR derives from a man aged 30-40 years with type 1 diabetes. The CDR3 protein is CASSSRTGIIMNTEAFF. For the CDR3, the DNA is TGCGCCAGCAGCTCCAGGACAGGGATCATCATGAACACTGAAGCTTTCTTT.